This T cell receptor (beta chain) was recovered during a study of spatial heterogeneity in lung cancer (dated by TCRdb to between 2017 and 2020). Looking at the study overall: Donors were some 78 patients with early-stage, untreated non-small cell lung cancer from the lung TRACERx cohort. More beta-chain than alpha-chain transcripts were consistently detected, likely reflecting higher beta-chain transcript abundance. The study quantitatively compared TCR alpha and beta repertoires across multiple tumor regions, matched nontumor lung and blood in non-small cell lung cancer. The study linked features of the TCR repertoire to counts of nonsynonymous mutations, which were determined by whole-exome sequencing of tumor tissue. At surgery, hundreds of tumor regions, 61 to 65 matched nontumor lung samples and a few dozen PBMC samples were TCR-sequenced for both alpha and beta chains. In the raw uncorrected reads, each unique combination of TCR and UMI appeared on average more than ten times. Follow-up PBMC samples were sequenced whenever available, and the median time to follow-up was two to three years after resection.

The germline ends are 18 bases apart after V is trimmed by 3 bases and J by 6 bases. The germline V gene (reference sequence) sets CDR1 to DFQATT and CDR2 to SNEGSKA. From the cysteine up to the phenylalanine, the CDR3 has a length of 14 residues. Kept here is only the CDR3 DNA, which spans 42 bases and is read in frame from base 1. General study outcomes and caveats: Confirming at a functional level the hypothesis that regional TCRs recognize regional mutations was considered to require additional single-cell paired TCR alpha and beta sequencing. Only 14 patients were included in comparisons of baseline and follow-up blood repertoires. Ubiquitous expanded tumor TCRs were detected in blood more often at tumor resection than at routine follow-up.

This clonotype came up a few times. This clone's antigen is unknown. Qualities for individual bases were not recorded, and no much larger clone is one base off. The receptor library was made with 5' RACE. The reads were generated on a NextSeq 500. To allow correction of PCR and sequencing errors, the TCR library protocol tagged every TCR cDNA molecule with a unique molecular identifier. The authors' analysis ran thus. Decombinator tools were used for TCR identification, UMI-based error correction and CDR3 extraction. Expanded TCRs were defined as those above a frequency of 2 per 1,000, corresponding to the top 1% of the tumor frequency distribution. Rényi diversity was computed with the R vegan package after subsampling each repertoire 100 times to 5,000 TCRs. CDR3 similarity networks were built from amino acid triplet string-kernel similarity, with CDR3s being connected when pairwise similarity was above 0.82. The raw public reads went through TCRdb reprocessing: fastp at Q25, MiXCR clone calling, in-frame beta chains kept. Duplicate CDR3 protein sequences are folded into a single record with the most common DNA and genes. Clone size and V and J calls follow TCRdb, not the original study. Present in this sample are around 110,000 distinct CDR3 sequences, 12% of which were seen just once. The ten largest clones represent 15% to 20% of the sample.

Explained via the paper, the time point label denotes: blood at routine non-recurrence follow-up after resection. Whole RNA extracted from tumor and nontumor lung tissue, or from cryopreserved PBMC samples, was used for TCR sequencing without cell sorting. Only patients for whom sufficient RNA was available from at least two tumor regions were selected for TCR sequencing. The sequence was collected from a male donor with early-stage non-small cell lung cancer. The rearranged chain carries TRBV20-1 and TRBJ2-7, with the D segment identity uncertain. Sequenced here: PBMCs, sampled at follow-up. The sequenced DNA is TGCAGTGCTAGGTCCAGACCCTCCGTCCGCGAGCAGTACTTC. The translation is CSARSRPSVREQYF.